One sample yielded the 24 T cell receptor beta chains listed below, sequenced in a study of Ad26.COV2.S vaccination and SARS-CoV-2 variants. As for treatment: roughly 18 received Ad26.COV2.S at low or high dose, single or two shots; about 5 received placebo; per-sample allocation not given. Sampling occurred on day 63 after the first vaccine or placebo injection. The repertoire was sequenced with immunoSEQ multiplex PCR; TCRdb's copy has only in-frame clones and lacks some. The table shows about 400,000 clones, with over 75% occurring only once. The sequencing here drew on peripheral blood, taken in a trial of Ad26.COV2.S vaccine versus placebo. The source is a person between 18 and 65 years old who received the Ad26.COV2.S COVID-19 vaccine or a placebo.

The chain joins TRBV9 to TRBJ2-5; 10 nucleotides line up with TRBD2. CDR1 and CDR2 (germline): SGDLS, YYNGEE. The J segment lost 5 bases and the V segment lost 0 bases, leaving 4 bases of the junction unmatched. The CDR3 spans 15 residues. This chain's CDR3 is CASSVGGSGRETQYF. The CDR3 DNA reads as TGTGCCAGCAGCGTAGGTGGTAGCGGGAGGGAGACCCAGTACTTC.

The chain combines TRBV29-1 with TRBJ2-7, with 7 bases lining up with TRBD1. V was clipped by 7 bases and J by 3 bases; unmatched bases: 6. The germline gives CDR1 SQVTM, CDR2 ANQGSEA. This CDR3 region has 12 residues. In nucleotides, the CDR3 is TGCAGCGCAGGACAGGCAATCTACGAGCAGTACTTC. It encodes CSAGQAIYEQYF.

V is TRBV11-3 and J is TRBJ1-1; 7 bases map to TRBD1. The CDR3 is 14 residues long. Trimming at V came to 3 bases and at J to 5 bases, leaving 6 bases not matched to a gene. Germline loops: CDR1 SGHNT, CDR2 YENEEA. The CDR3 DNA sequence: TGTGCCAGCAGCTTTGCAGGGGGGGGGACTGAAGCTTTCTTT. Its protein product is CASSFAGGGTEAFF.

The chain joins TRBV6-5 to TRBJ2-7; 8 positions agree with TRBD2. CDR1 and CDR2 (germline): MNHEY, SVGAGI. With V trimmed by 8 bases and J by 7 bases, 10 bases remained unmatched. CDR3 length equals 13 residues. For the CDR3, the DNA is TGTGCCAGCCGCCAGGGCGGGGGGAAGGAGCAGTACTTC. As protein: CASRQGGGKEQYF.

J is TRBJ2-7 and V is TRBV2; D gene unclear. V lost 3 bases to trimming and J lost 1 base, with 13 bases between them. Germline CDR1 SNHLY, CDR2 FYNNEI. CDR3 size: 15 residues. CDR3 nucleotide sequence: TGTGCCAGCAGTGATGGGGTTACCGGTTCCTACGAGCAGTACTTC. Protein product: CASSDGVTGSYEQYF.

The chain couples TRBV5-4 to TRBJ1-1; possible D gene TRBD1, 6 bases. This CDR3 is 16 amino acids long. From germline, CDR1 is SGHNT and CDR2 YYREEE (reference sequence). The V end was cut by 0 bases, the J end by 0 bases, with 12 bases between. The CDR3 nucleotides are TGTGCCAGCAGCTTGGGGTCGGGGGCAATGAACACTGAAGCTTTCTTT. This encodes CASSLGSGAMNTEAFF.

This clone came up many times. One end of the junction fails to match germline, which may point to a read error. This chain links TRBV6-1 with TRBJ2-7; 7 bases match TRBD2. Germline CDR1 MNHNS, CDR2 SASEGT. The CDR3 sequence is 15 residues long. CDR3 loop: CASREAGSGSYEQYF. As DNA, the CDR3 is TGTGCCAGCAGAGAAGCGGGATCGGGCTCCTACGAGCAGTACTTC.

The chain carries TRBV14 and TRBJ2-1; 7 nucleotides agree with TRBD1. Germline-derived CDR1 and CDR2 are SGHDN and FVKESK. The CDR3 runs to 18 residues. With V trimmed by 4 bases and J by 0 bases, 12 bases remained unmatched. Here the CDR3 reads CASSPRQGQTYSYNEQFF. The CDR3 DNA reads TGTGCCAGCAGCCCAAGACAGGGACAGACCTACTCCTACAATGAGCAGTTCTTC.

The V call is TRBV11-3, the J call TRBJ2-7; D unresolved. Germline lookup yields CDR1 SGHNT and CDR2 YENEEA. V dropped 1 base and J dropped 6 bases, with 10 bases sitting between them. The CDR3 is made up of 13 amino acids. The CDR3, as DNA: TGTGCCAGCAGCTTAGGCAGGTCGCGCGAGCAGTACTTC. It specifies CASSLGRSREQYF.

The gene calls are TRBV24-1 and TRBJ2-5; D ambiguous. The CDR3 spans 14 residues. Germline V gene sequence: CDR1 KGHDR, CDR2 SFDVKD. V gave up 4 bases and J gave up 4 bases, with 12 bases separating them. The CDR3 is CATSDPGTGETQYF. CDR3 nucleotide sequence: TGTGCCACCAGTGACCCGGGTACCGGAGAGACCCAGTACTTC.

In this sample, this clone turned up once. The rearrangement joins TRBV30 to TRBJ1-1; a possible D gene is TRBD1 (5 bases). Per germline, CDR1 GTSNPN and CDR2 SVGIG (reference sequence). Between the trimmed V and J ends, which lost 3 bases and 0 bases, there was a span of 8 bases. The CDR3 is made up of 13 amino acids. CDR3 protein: CAWSPTVNTEAFF. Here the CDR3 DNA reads TGTGCCTGGAGCCCGACAGTGAACACTGAAGCTTTCTTT.

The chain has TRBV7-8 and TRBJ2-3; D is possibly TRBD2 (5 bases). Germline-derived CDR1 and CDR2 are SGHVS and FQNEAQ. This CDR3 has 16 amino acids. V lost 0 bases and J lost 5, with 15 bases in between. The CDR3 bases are TGTGCCAGCAGCTTAGCCGGACTCGGTATCGGAGATACGCAGTATTTT. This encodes CASSLAGLGIGDTQYF.

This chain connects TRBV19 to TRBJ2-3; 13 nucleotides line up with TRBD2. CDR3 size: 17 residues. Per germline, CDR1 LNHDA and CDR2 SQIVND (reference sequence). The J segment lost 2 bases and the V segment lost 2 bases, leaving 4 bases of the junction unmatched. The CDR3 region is CASSISGLAGTTDTQYF. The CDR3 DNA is TGTGCCAGTAGTATATCGGGACTAGCGGGAACCACAGATACGCAGTATTTT.

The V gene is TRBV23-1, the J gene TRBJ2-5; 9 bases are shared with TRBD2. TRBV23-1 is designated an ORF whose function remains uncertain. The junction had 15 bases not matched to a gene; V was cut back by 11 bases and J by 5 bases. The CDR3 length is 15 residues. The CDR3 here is CAGSAREGLLETQYF. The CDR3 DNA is TGCGCCGGATCGGCGCGGGAGGGGCTCCTGGAGACCCAGTACTTC.

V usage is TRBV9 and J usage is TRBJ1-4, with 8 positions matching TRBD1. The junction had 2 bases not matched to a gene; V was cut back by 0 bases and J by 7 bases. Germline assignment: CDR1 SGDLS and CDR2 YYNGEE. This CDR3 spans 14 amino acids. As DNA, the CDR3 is TGTGCCAGCAGCGTAGCTACAGGGGGTGAAAAACTGTTTTTT. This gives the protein CASSVATGGEKLFF.

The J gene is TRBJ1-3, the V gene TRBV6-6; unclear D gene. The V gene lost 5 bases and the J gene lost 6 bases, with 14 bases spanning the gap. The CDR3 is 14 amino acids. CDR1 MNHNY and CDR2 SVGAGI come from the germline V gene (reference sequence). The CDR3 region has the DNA TGTGCCAGCAGTAGTGGTTCGTTGTTAAACACCATATATTTT. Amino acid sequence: CASSSGSLLNTIYF.

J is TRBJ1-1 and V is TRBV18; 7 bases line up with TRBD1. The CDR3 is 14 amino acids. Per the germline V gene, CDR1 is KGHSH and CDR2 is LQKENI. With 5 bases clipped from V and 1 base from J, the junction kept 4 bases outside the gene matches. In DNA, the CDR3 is TGTGCCAGCTCATCCGGGACAGCGAACACTGAAGCTTTCTTT. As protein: CASSSGTANTEAFF.

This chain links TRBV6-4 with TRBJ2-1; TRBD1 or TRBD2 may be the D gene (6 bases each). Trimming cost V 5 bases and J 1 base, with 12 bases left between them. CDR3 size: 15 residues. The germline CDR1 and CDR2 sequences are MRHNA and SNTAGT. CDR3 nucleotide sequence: TGTGCCAGCAGTTTAGGGGGGAGGTCCTACAATGAGCAGTTCTTC. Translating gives CASSLGGRSYNEQFF.

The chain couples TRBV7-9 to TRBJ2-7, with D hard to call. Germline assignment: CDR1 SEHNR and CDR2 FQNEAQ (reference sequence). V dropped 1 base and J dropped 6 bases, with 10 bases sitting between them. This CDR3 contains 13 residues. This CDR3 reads CASSLGKGTEQYF. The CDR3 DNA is TGTGCCAGCAGCTTAGGGAAGGGAACCGAGCAGTACTTC.

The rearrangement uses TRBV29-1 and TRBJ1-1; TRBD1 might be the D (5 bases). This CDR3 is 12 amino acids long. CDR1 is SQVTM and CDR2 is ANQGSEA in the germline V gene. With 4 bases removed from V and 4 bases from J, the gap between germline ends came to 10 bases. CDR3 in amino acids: CSVVRGGTEAFF. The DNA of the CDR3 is TGCAGCGTTGTTAGGGGAGGCACTGAAGCTTTCTTT.

The CDR3 loop is CASSVAGGVDGYTF. CDR3 coding DNA: TGTGCCAGCAGCGTAGCTGGAGGGGTGGATGGCTACACCTTC. J is TRBJ1-2 and V is TRBV9; possible D gene TRBD1, 5 bases. Germline-derived CDR1 and CDR2 are SGDLS and YYNGEE. The CDR3 is 14 amino acids. Trimming stripped 0 bases from V and 6 bases from J, with 12 bases between.

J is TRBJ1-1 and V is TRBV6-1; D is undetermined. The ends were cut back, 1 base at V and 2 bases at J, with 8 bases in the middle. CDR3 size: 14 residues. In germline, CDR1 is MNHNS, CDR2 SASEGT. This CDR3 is CASSEGAINTEAFF. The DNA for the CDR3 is TGTGCCAGCAGTGAAGGGGCGATAAACACTGAAGCTTTCTTT.

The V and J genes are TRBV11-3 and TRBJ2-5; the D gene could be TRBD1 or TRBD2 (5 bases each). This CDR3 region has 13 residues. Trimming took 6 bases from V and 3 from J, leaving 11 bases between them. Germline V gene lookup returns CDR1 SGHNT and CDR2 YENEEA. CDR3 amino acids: CASSSGREETQYF. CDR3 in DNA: TGTGCCAGCAGTTCGGGACGTGAAGAGACCCAGTACTTC.

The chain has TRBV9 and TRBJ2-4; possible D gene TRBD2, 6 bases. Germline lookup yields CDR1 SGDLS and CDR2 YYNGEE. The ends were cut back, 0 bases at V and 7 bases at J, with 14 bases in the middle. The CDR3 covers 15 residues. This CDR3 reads CASSVGRGIGNIQYF. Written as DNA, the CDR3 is TGTGCCAGCAGCGTAGGTCGGGGGATAGGGAACATTCAGTACTTC.